These 31 T cell receptor beta chains were sequenced from one sample in a study of blood T cell repertoires in COVID-19. Using immunoSEQ multiplex PCR, the repertoire was profiled, and TCRdb retains in-frame clones only, with some absent. This sample carries 140,000 or so clones, roughly 84% of them seen once, and the ten largest clones take 4.5% to 5.5%. The sequenced sample consisted of peripheral blood. Receptors originate from a human donor in a cohort sampled during active COVID-19.

V is TRBV28 and J is TRBJ2-5, with TRBD1 matching 9 bases. The CDR3 is 15 amino acids. Germline V gives CDR1 MDHEN, CDR2 SYDVKM. V gave up 6 bases and J gave up 2 bases; unmatched junction bases: 7. The DNA of the CDR3 is TGTGCCAGCAGGCCACAGGGGGCGGGTCAAGAGACCCAGTACTTC. As protein: CASRPQGAGQETQYF.

The chain combines TRBV6-5 with TRBJ2-5, with TRBD1 identical over 8 bases. This CDR3 comprises 15 residues. CDR1 is MNHEY, CDR2 SVGAGI, per germline. Germline trimming cut 4 bases from V and 5 bases from J; bases unmatched to any gene: 9. CDR3 protein: CASSWVSGDRETQYF. CDR3 DNA sequence: TGTGCCAGCAGTTGGGTCTCAGGGGACAGGGAGACCCAGTACTTC.

The genes are TRBV28 and TRBJ1-2; D unresolved. The CDR3 runs to 12 residues. Germline V CDR1 and CDR2: MDHEN, SYDVKM. The V and J ends lost 4 bases and 7 bases respectively, with 10 bases between them. The CDR3 DNA follows: TGTGCCAGCAGTTCCTCACATGTTGGCTACACCTTC. This codes for CASSSSHVGYTF.

V is TRBV3-1 (or the pseudogene TRBV3-2) and J is TRBJ2-3, with 10 bases lining up with TRBD2. Trimming took 1 base from V and 5 from J; bases not matched to a gene: 6. Germline V CDR1 and CDR2: LGHDT, YNNKEL (reference sequence). The CDR3 runs to 16 residues. The CDR3 region is CASSQGQRGGKDTQYF. The DNA of the CDR3 is TGTGCCAGCAGCCAAGGCCAGCGGGGGGGCAAAGATACGCAGTATTTT.

The rearrangement links TRBV6-1 to TRBJ1-6; D is unclear. Deletions cut 2 bases from V and 7 bases from J, with 15 bases between. In germline, CDR1 is MNHNS, CDR2 SASEGT. CDR3 length: 16 amino acids. CDR3 amino acids: CASSELEGIRNSPLHF. Here the CDR3 DNA reads TGTGCCAGCAGTGAACTTGAGGGTATCCGGAATTCACCCCTCCACTTT.

The chain combines TRBV14 with TRBJ1-4; no reliable D call. The CDR3 is 14 amino acids. The V gene lost 4 bases and the J gene lost 5 bases, with 11 bases spanning the gap. Looked up from germline, CDR1 is SGHDN and CDR2 is FVKESK. This CDR3 is CASSPGLGNEKLFF. The CDR3 bases are TGTGCCAGCAGCCCAGGACTGGGAAATGAAAAACTGTTTTTT.

The CDR3 nucleotides are TGTGCCAGCAGCTTAGTGGGACTGCTTAGTTATGGCTACACCTTC. Translation: CASSLVGLLSYGYTF. This chain links TRBV7-2 with TRBJ1-2, with D possibly being TRBD1 (5 bases). The CDR3 consists of 15 residues. Germline values: CDR1 SGHTA, CDR2 FQGNSA. V gave up 1 base and J gave up 5 bases, with 14 bases separating them.

The chain combines TRBV29-1 with TRBJ1-4; TRBD1 agrees at 9 bases. The germline V gene has CDR1 SQVTM and CDR2 ANQGSEA. This CDR3 contains 15 residues. Trimming cost V 4 bases and J 0 bases; bases outside gene matches: 3. The CDR3 loop is CSVGDRDATNEKLFF. CDR3 DNA: TGCAGCGTTGGGGACAGGGATGCAACTAATGAAAAACTGTTTTTT.

The rearrangement links TRBV2 to TRBJ2-7; 8 bases agree with TRBD1. Per the germline V gene, CDR1 is SNHLY and CDR2 is FYNNEI. J gave up 7 bases and V 4 bases, and 9 bases lay outside the gene matches. This CDR3 is 14 amino acids long. The CDR3: CASSGWQGAGEQYV. In DNA, the CDR3 is TGTGCCAGCAGTGGATGGCAGGGGGCAGGGGAGCAGTACGTC.

The chain links TRBV28 to TRBJ2-6; 9 bases map to TRBD1. Germline CDR1 and CDR2: MDHEN and SYDVKM. Trimming at V came to 5 bases and at J to 0 bases, leaving 8 bases not matched to a gene. This CDR3 region has 18 residues. CDR3 DNA sequence: TGTGCCAGCAGTCCCCTCGGGACAGGGCACTCTGGGGCCAACGTCCTGACTTTC. It yields the protein CASSPLGTGHSGANVLTF. The full variable domain, its missing parts supplied by reference TRBV28 and TRBJ2-6, is DVKVTQSSRYLVKRTGEKVFLECVQDMDHENMFWYRQDPGLGLRLIYFSYDVKMKEKGDIPEGYSVSREKKERFSLILESASTNQTSMYLCASSPLGTGHSGANVLTFGAGSRLTVL.

The rearrangement links TRBV5-1 to TRBJ2-1; 9 nucleotides align to TRBD2. Per the germline V gene, CDR1 is SGHRS and CDR2 is YFSETQ. CDR3 length equals 15 residues. V was clipped by 0 bases and J by 8 bases; unmatched bases: 6. CDR3: CASSLVAGGPDEQFF. The CDR3 DNA sequence: TGCGCCAGCAGCTTGGTTGCGGGGGGGCCCGATGAGCAGTTCTTC.

The V gene is TRBV9, the J gene TRBJ1-2; no firm D call. V dropped 3 bases and J dropped 6 bases, with 18 bases sitting between them. The length of the CDR3 is 15 residues. The germline CDR1 and CDR2 sequences are SGDLS and YYNGEE. In DNA form, the CDR3 reads TGTGCCAGCAGCGCCCAGGTCGCTGGCCCGGATGGCTACACCTTC. It codes for CASSAQVAGPDGYTF.

The chain has TRBV9 and TRBJ1-1; no reliable D call. V was pared by 0 bases and J by 1 base, with 10 bases between. Germline V gene sequence: CDR1 SGDLS, CDR2 YYNGEE. The CDR3 extends over 15 amino acids. The CDR3 coding sequence is TGTGCCAGCAGCGTAGACGGGAAATCGAACACTGAAGCTTTCTTT. Amino acids: CASSVDGKSNTEAFF.

The V call is TRBV7-9, the J call TRBJ2-3, with a weak D call TRBD2 (5 bases). CDR3 length: 19 amino acids. V was clipped by 1 base and J by 2 bases, with 22 bases between them. Germline loops: CDR1 SEHNR, CDR2 FQNEAQ (reference sequence). CDR3 in amino acids: CASSLVGEVKATSTDTQYF. Here the CDR3 DNA reads TGTGCCAGCAGCTTAGTCGGGGAAGTAAAAGCCACCTCCACAGATACGCAGTATTTT. The full variable domain, rest sourced from reference TRBV7-9 and TRBJ2-3, is DTGVSQNPRHKITKRGQNVTFRCDPISEHNRLYWYRQTLGQGPEFLTYFQNEAQLEKSRLLSDRFSAERPKGSFSTLEIQRTEQGDSAMYLCASSLVGEVKATSTDTQYFGPGTRLTVL.

CDR3 protein: CASSRTDSYEQYV. CDR3 nucleotide sequence: TGTGCCAGCAGCCGAACTGACTCCTACGAGCAGTACGTC. The V and J genes are TRBV6-5 and TRBJ2-7; D not resolved. The germline gives CDR1 MNHEY, CDR2 SVGAGI. V dropped 6 bases and J dropped 0 bases, with 9 bases sitting between them. This CDR3 is built from 13 residues.

This clone was observed once. CDR3 nucleotides: TGTGCCAGCAGCTCCTATAGCGGGAGGGTGGAGACCCAGTACTTC. Its translation is CASSSYSGRVETQYF. The gene calls are TRBV11-2 and TRBJ2-5; TRBD2 matches 11 bases. The CDR3 runs to 15 residues. Per the germline V gene, CDR1 is SGHAT and CDR2 is FQNNGV. With V trimmed by 4 bases and J by 5 bases, 6 bases remained unmatched.

This clone came up once. The rearrangement joins TRBV6-5 to TRBJ1-2; 7 nucleotides agree with TRBD1. The length of the CDR3 is 13 residues. Trimming cost V 6 bases and J 2 bases; bases outside gene matches: 3. Per the germline V gene, CDR1 is MNHEY and CDR2 is SVGAGI. The CDR3 protein is CASREDRNYGYTF. The CDR3 region has the DNA TGTGCCAGCAGGGAGGACAGGAACTATGGCTACACCTTC.

J is TRBJ1-3 and V is TRBV28; 8 bases fit TRBD1. V was clipped by 6 bases and J by 1 base; unmatched bases: 8. The CDR3 is 16 residues long. Germline V gene data show CDR1 as MDHEN and CDR2 as SYDVKM. The chain's CDR3 is CASRAGTGYSGNTIYF. CDR3 coding DNA: TGTGCCAGCAGGGCCGGGACAGGATATTCTGGAAACACCATATATTTT.

The chain combines TRBV19 with TRBJ2-1; 7 bases line up with TRBD1. Germline CDR1 and CDR2: LNHDA and SQIVND (reference sequence). The CDR3 covers 16 residues. The ends lost 5 bases at V and 0 bases at J; junction bases unmatched: 7. The CDR3 sequence is CASSPDRVFSYNEQFF. CDR3 nucleotide sequence: TGTGCCAGTAGTCCAGACAGGGTGTTCTCCTACAATGAGCAGTTCTTC.

The CDR3 coding sequence is TGTGCCAGCAGCTTAGGAGACCTAGCGGGAGGGTACGAGCAGTACGTC. The encoded protein is CASSLGDLAGGYEQYV. J is TRBJ2-7 and V is TRBV7-2, with 12 bases that match TRBD2. V shed 1 base and J 4 bases; nucleotides not matched to a gene: 5. Germline-derived CDR1 and CDR2 are SGHTA and FQGNSA. CDR3 size: 16 residues.

The gene calls are TRBV7-2 and TRBJ2-3; tentative D call: TRBD1 (5 bases). The germline V and J ends were trimmed by 4 bases and 6 bases, with 23 bases remaining between them. From germline, CDR1 is SGHTA and CDR2 FQGNSA. The CDR3 spans 17 residues. The CDR3 nucleotides are TGTGCCAGCAGCTCGGTGACAGACCCAACCCTCCCGGATACGCAGTATTTT. This encodes CASSSVTDPTLPDTQYF.

This clone was observed once. The chain joins TRBV6-5 to TRBJ1-1; 7 nucleotides match TRBD1. J was trimmed by 2 bases and V by 5 bases; bases with no gene match: 8. Germline CDR1 reads MNHEY; CDR2 reads SVGAGI. CDR3 length: 15 amino acids. CDR3 sequence: CASSRPGTVNTEAFF. CDR3 DNA: TGTGCCAGCAGTCGTCCCGGGACAGTCAACACTGAAGCTTTCTTT.

The genes are TRBV5-4 and TRBJ1-1; 9 positions match TRBD1. Trimming cost V 4 bases and J 0 bases; bases outside gene matches: 7. Germline V CDR1 and CDR2: SGHNT, YYREEE (reference sequence). This CDR3 has 16 residues. The CDR3 sequence is CASSAGQGRMNTEAFF. In nucleotides, the CDR3 is TGTGCCAGCAGCGCGGGACAGGGTAGGATGAACACTGAAGCTTTCTTT. Using reference TRBV5-4 and TRBJ1-1 for the parts outside the CDR3, the full variable domain is ETGVTQSPTHLIKTRGQQVTLRCSSQSGHNTVSWYQQALGQGPQFIFQYYREEENGRGNFPPRFSGLQFPNYSSELNVNALELDDSALYLCASSAGQGRMNTEAFFGQGTRLTVV.

The chain joins TRBV9 to TRBJ2-2, with a weak D call TRBD2 (6 bases). This CDR3 contains 15 residues. V was cut by 5 bases and J by 6 bases, with 17 bases left in between. Germline V gene data show CDR1 as SGDLS and CDR2 as YYNGEE. In DNA, the CDR3 is TGTGCCAGCAGTGTAAGCCAGGGAGGAGCCGGGGAGCTGTTTTTT. Its protein product is CASSVSQGGAGELFF.

This clone was seen only once. This chain uses TRBV5-1 with TRBJ2-3; possible D gene TRBD2, 6 bases. The CDR3 totals 14 residues. Germline values: CDR1 SGHRS, CDR2 YFSETQ. The V end lost 4 bases, the J end lost 8 bases, and 17 bases lay between the germline ends. The CDR3 spells CASSQDYGWGTQYF. Here the CDR3 DNA reads TGCGCCAGCAGCCAGGACTATGGGTGGGGTACGCAGTATTTT.

This chain connects TRBV2 to TRBJ2-6; 10 nucleotides align to TRBD2. Germline trimming cut 2 bases from V and 4 bases from J; bases unmatched to any gene: 8. From germline, CDR1 is SNHLY and CDR2 FYNNEI. The CDR3 is 18 residues long. The CDR3 bases are TGTGCCAGCAGTGAAAGGGCTAGCGGGAGTGCGGGGGCCAACGTCCTGACTTTC. It yields the protein CASSERASGSAGANVLTF.

The V and J genes are TRBV7-2 and TRBJ1-5, with 8 positions matching TRBD1. CDR1 is SGHTA, CDR2 FQGNSA, per germline. This CDR3 is 17 amino acids long. The V and J ends lost 5 bases and 5 bases, in that order; junction bases with no gene match: 14. As DNA, the CDR3 is TGTGCCAGCAGCCCAACAGGGGGGTGGGTGGGTTATCAGCCCCAGCATTTT. This encodes CASSPTGGWVGYQPQHF.

The chain recombines TRBV7-9 with TRBJ2-5; D is unclear. V lost 2 bases and J 5 bases, leaving 3 bases between the germline ends. CDR3 length: 11 amino acids. CDR1 SEHNR and CDR2 FQNEAQ come from the germline V gene (reference sequence). The CDR3 coding sequence is TGTGCCAGCAGCTTAACTGAGACCCAGTACTTC. Its protein is CASSLTETQYF.

V gene TRBV5-3 combines with J gene TRBJ1-5; TRBD1 is a possible D gene (5 bases). TRBV5-3 is an ORF; its function is uncertain. CDR3 length: 17 amino acids. V was trimmed by 4 bases and J by 0 bases, leaving 17 bases between them. This CDR3 reads CARSAGLGYYSNQPQHF. CDR3 DNA sequence: TGTGCCAGAAGCGCGGGACTGGGATATTATAGCAATCAGCCCCAGCATTTT.

This rearrangement joins TRBV6-1 to TRBJ2-1, with D possibly TRBD2 on 5 matching bases. Trimming pared 1 base from V and 4 bases from J, leaving 11 bases between. The CDR3 length is 15 residues. CDR1 is MNHNS and CDR2 is SASEGT in the germline V gene. CDR3 DNA sequence: TGTGCCAGCAGTGAAGGGCGGGCTCTTTACAATGAGCAGTTCTTC. It encodes CASSEGRALYNEQFF.

The chain employs TRBV27 and TRBJ1-4; D is possibly TRBD1 (6 bases). CDR1 MNHEY and CDR2 SMNVEV come from the germline V gene (reference sequence). This CDR3 has 14 amino acids. The V end was cut by 8 bases, the J end by 8 bases, with 18 bases between. CDR3 in amino acids: CASRHPGRGEKLFF. The CDR3, as DNA: TGTGCCAGCCGTCATCCGGGCAGGGGCGAAAAACTGTTTTTT.